This TCR beta chain was observed in a study of T cells in Graves' hyperthyroidism and ophthalmopathy. The CDR3 is 14 residues long. Germline lookup yields CDR1 SNHLY and CDR2 FYNNEI. Trimming left V 7 bases short and J 0 bases short, with 13 bases between. PBMCs were derived from more than 8 ml fresh peripheral blood. This clonotype has only a few counts. It was RNA transcripts that yielded the amplified TCR beta CDR3 regions. A set of HTBI primers served as the primers for a first-round RT-PCR of the TCR CDR3. TCRdb reprocessed the multiplex PCR reads with MiXCR, giving one entry per CDR3 protein. Of fewer than 650,000 distinct CDR3 sequences in the sample, 14% were seen once.

The specimen sequenced was blood. This TCR derives from a woman aged 18 to 35 with Graves' ophthalmopathy. The rearrangement links TRBV2 to TRBJ2-7; no definite D call. The CDR3 DNA follows: TGTGCCAGCATATTCCGGATTACCTCCTACGAGCAGTACTTC. Protein: CASIFRITSYEQYF.